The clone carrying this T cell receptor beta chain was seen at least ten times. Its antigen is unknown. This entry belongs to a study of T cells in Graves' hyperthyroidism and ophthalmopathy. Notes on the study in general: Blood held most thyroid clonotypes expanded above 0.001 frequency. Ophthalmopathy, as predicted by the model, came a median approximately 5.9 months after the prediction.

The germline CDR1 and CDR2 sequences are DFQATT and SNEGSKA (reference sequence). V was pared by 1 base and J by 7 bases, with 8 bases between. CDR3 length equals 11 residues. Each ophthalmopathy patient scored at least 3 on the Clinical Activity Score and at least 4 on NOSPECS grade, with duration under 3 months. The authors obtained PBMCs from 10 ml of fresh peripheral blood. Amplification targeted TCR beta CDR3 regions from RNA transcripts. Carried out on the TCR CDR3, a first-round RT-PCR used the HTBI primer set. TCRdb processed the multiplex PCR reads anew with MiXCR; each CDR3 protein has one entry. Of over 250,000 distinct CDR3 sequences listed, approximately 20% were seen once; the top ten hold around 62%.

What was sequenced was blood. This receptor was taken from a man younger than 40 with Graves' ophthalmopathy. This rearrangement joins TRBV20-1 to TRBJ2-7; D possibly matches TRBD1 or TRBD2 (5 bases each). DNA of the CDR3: TGCAGTGCTAGAGGGGACGGGGAGCAGTACTTC. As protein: CSARGDGEQYF.